This T cell receptor beta chain was sequenced during a study of siplizumab effects on memory and regulatory T cells. Assay: immunoSEQ multiplex PCR; the TCRdb copy retains only in-frame clones and omits some. The sample has 70,000 or so clones, 91% seen once. What was sequenced was CD8+ T cells sorted from blood. The sequence came from a human donor in good health.

In DNA, the CDR3 is TGTGCCAGCAGTTTGTCGAGGACCTTCTACGAGCAGTACTTC. It codes for CASSLSRTFYEQYF. The chain carries TRBV27 and TRBJ2-7; D gene uncertain. Germline V gene lookup returns CDR1 MNHEY and CDR2 SMNVEV (reference sequence). This CDR3 comprises 14 residues. V gave up 3 bases and J gave up 3 bases, with 12 bases separating them.